One sample yielded the 9 T cell receptor beta chains listed below, sequenced in a study of technical replicates of blood from a few donors. Repertoires were generated with immunoSEQ multiplex PCR, while TCRdb's copy carries only in-frame clones and drops some. The sample lists approximately 88,000 clones, about 93% occurring once. The specimen was T cells isolated from PBMCs. The receptors stem from a human donor in good health.

The V call is TRBV2, the J call TRBJ2-2; 9 bases align to TRBD1. CDR3 length: 15 amino acids. Losses at the gene ends were 5 bases for V and 4 bases for J; bases not matched to a gene: 5. CDR1 is SNHLY and CDR2 is FYNNEI in the germline V gene. Written as DNA, the CDR3 is TGTGCCAGCAGTCGGACAGGGGATCGCACCGGGGAGCTGTTTTTT. This gives the protein CASSRTGDRTGELFF.

The sample holds one count of this clone. The chain recombines TRBV5-5 with TRBJ1-2; 8 bases align to TRBD1. Germline assignment: CDR1 SGHKS and CDR2 YYEKEE (reference sequence). The junction had 5 bases not matched to a gene; V was cut back by 4 bases and J by 6 bases. The CDR3 contains 13 residues. CDR3 bases: TGTGCCAGCAGCCCCAGGGGGCCACATGGCTACACCTTC. Translation: CASSPRGPHGYTF.

The chain combines TRBV5-1 with TRBJ2-7; 14 bases fit TRBD2. CDR1 and CDR2 (germline): SGHRS, YFSETQ. This CDR3 is built from 17 residues. V lost 5 bases and J lost 2; bases outside the gene matches: 9. The CDR3 coding sequence is TGCGCCAGCAGACGTTTGACTAGCGGGGGGGACCCCTACGAGCAGTACTTC. Encoded protein: CASRRLTSGGDPYEQYF.

The chain carries TRBV7-9 and TRBJ2-4, with 11 bases aligning to TRBD1. J gave up 8 bases and V 5 bases, and 2 bases lay outside the gene matches. This CDR3 spans 13 amino acids. The germline CDR1 and CDR2 sequences are SEHNR and FQNEAQ (reference sequence). CDR3 amino acids: CASSPGQGDIQYF. As DNA, the CDR3 is TGTGCCAGCAGCCCGGGACAGGGGGACATTCAGTACTTC.

This clone has only one observation. This chain uses TRBV29-1 with TRBJ2-5, with D perhaps TRBD1 (6 bases). Per germline, CDR1 SQVTM and CDR2 ANQGSEA. The CDR3 is 14 residues long. The V end lost 4 bases, the J end lost 0 bases, and 12 bases lay between the germline ends. CDR3 bases: TGCAGCGTTGCCGGGACACGAGACCAAGAGACCCAGTACTTC. Encoded protein: CSVAGTRDQETQYF. The full variable domain, rest sourced from reference TRBV29-1 and TRBJ2-5, is SAVISQKPSRDICQRGTSLTIQCQVDSQVTMMFWYRQQPGQSLTLIATANQGSEATYESGFVIDKFPISRPNLTFSTLTVSNMSPEDSSIYLCSVAGTRDQETQYFGPGTRLLVL.

The J gene is TRBJ2-7, the V gene TRBV2, with 8 positions matching TRBD2. V dropped 10 bases and J dropped 11; count of bases not matched to a gene: 10. Germline-derived CDR1 and CDR2 are SNHLY and FYNNEI. The CDR3 runs to 11 residues. The CDR3 spells CATKAGGMEYF. The CDR3 nucleotides are TGTGCCACCAAGGCGGGGGGAATGGAGTACTTC.

V usage is TRBV5-1 and J usage is TRBJ2-7; the match to TRBD1 covers 10 bases. Per the germline V gene, CDR1 is SGHRS and CDR2 is YFSETQ. The length of the CDR3 is 17 residues. Trimming at V came to 0 bases and at J to 3 bases, leaving 9 bases not matched to a gene. CDR3 sequence (DNA): TGCGCCAGCAGCTTGGAGGGGCGGGACAGGGGCTACTACGAGCAGTACTTC. The encoded protein is CASSLEGRDRGYYEQYF. Full variable domain (missing parts from reference TRBV5-1 and TRBJ2-7): KAGVTQTPRYLIKTRGQQVTLSCSPISGHRSVSWYQQTPGQGLQFLFEYFSETQRNKGNFPGRFSGRQFSNSRSEMNVSTLELGDSALYLCASSLEGRDRGYYEQYFGPGTRLTVT.

V is TRBV7-2 and J is TRBJ1-2; tentatively, D is TRBD1 (5 bases). The V and J ends lost 5 bases and 5 bases respectively, with 15 bases between them. CDR3 length equals 14 residues. Germline CDR1 is SGHTA and CDR2 is FQGNSA. This CDR3 reads CASSDGGAGYGYTF. CDR3 nucleotide sequence: TGTGCCAGCAGCGACGGCGGGGCAGGGTATGGCTACACCTTC.

The J gene is TRBJ1-2, the V gene TRBV6-5; D is possibly TRBD1 (5 bases). This CDR3 comprises 13 residues. The germline CDR1 and CDR2 sequences are MNHEY and SVGAGI. Trimming took 2 bases from V and 7 from J, leaving 11 bases between them. CDR3: CASSYELGLGYTF. For the CDR3, the DNA is TGTGCCAGCAGTTACGAGCTGGGGCTTGGCTACACCTTC.